The rows below give T cell receptor beta chains drawn from one sample of a study of blood T cell repertoires in COVID-19. Data came from immunoSEQ multiplex PCR; TCRdb stores just in-frame clones and leaves some out. The data hold more than 150,000 clones, with roughly 80% observed a single time. The sequencing input was PBMCs or T cells enriched from blood (not recorded which). These receptors all stem from a man aged 50-60 years who had recovered from COVID-19. Both conserved end residues are part of each CDR3. A D gene is named only where the DNA matches it firmly. The size entry is marked missing in some rows and otherwise reads once, few, many or a size class.

>NA|TRBV6-5|NA|TRBJ1-2
TGTGCCAGCAGGGTGGGAGGGGGTGGCTACACCTTC
CASRVGGGGYTF
>NA|TRBV11-1|NA|TRBJ1-5
TGTGCCAGCAGCTTGGGGGACTCAATGGGGCAGCCCCAGCATTTT
CASSLGDSMGQPQHF
>TRBD2|TRBV19|NA|TRBJ2-7
TGTGCCAGTAGTAGTGACGGGGGGTCCTACGAGCAGTACTTC
CASSSDGGSYEQYF
>TRBD1|TRBV19|NA|TRBJ1-2
TGTGCCAGTAGTTTGGGACAGGGCGTACGGGGCTACACCTTC
CASSLGQGVRGYTF
>NA|TRBV11-2|NA|TRBJ1-3
TGTGCCAGCAGCTTTGGGGGAGGCACCATATATTTT
CASSFGGGTIYF
>TRBD1|TRBV7-9|NA|TRBJ2-2
TGTGCCAGCAGCTTAGGGACAGGGACGAACACCGGGGAGCTGTTTTTT
CASSLGTGTNTGELFF
>NA|TRBV3-1/TRBV3-2|NA|TRBJ1-4
TGTGCCAGCAGCCAAGTAGCGGTTAATGAAAAACTGTTTTTT
CASSQVAVNEKLFF
>TRBD1|TRBV5-1|NA|TRBJ2-1
TGCGCCAGCAGCCCGGGACAGGGAGACTACAATGAGCAGTTCTTC
CASSPGQGDYNEQFF
>TRBD1|TRBV7-6|NA|TRBJ1-1
TGTGCCAGCAGCTTTAGACCGGGACAGGGGGCTTTCACTGAAGCTTTCTTT
CASSFRPGQGAFTEAFF
>NA|TRBV19|NA|TRBJ2-5
TGTGCCAGTAGTAACGGACAGAAAGAGACCCAGTACTTC
CASSNGQKETQYF
>NA|TRBV19|NA|TRBJ2-1
TGTGCCAGTAGTATAGATCGTTCTAGCGTCCTCCCTGTTGAGCAGTTCTTC
CASSIDRSSVLPVEQFF
>TRBD2|TRBV2|few|TRBJ2-7
TGTGCCAGCAGTGAGTCTGGGACTAGCGGGAGACTGAAGTACTTC
CASSESGTSGRLKYF
>NA|TRBV5-1|NA|TRBJ2-7
TGCGCCAGCAGCTTGGCCGTTATGGACAGTTTAACCTACGAGCAGTACTTC
CASSLAVMDSLTYEQYF
>TRBD2|TRBV9|few|TRBJ2-1
TGTGCCAGCAGCGTAAGCGGGGGGGGTTACAATGAGCAGTTCTTC
CASSVSGGGYNEQFF
>NA|TRBV6-1|once|TRBJ1-5
TGTGCCAGCAGTGAGTTTCTTGACAGGTTCAATCAGCCCCAGCATTTT
CASSEFLDRFNQPQHF
>TRBD2|TRBV6-6|few|TRBJ2-7
TGTGCCAGCAGTCGGACTAGCGGGAGTTTCCCTCCCTACGAGCAGTACTTC
CASSRTSGSFPPYEQYF
>TRBD2|TRBV23-1|NA|TRBJ2-3
TGCGCCAGCAGGGCCGCGGGGACTAGACGCACAGATACGCAGTATTTT
CASRAAGTRRTDTQYF
>NA|TRBV27|NA|TRBJ1-1
TGTGCCAGCAGTTTAGGCCCTCAGGGGAACACTGAAGCTTTCTTT
CASSLGPQGNTEAFF
>TRBD1|TRBV5-1|few|TRBJ2-1
TGCGCCAGCAGCTTCGACAGGGTGTCGAGTGAGCAGTTCTTC
CASSFDRVSSEQFF
>NA|TRBV10-3|NA|TRBJ1-2
TGTGCCATCAGTGAGTCGAGCATGAGAGGCTACACCTTC
CAISESSMRGYTF
>NA|TRBV6-6|once|TRBJ2-2
TGTGCCAGCAGTTACACCTCAGGGTCAGGCGGGGAGCTGTTTTTT
CASSYTSGSGGELFF
>NA|TRBV9|NA|TRBJ1-3
TGTGCCAGCAGCGCAATCGACAGTACCTACTCTGGAAACACCATATATTTT
CASSAIDSTYSGNTIYF
>TRBD1|TRBV3-1/TRBV3-2|few|TRBJ2-1
TGTGCCAGCAGCCATGGGGACAGTGGGTTCTTC
CASSHGDSGFF
>NA|TRBV2|NA|TRBJ2-5
TGTGCCAGCAGTATAGAGGCAGAGGGCTTCCAAGCGGAGACCCAGTACTTC
CASSIEAEGFQAETQYF
>NA|TRBV7-8|NA|TRBJ1-5
TGTGCCAGCAGCTTGGCTACCGGAGCAGGGCCCCAGAGCAATCAGCCCCAGCATTTT
CASSLATGAGPQSNQPQHF
>NA|TRBV18|NA|TRBJ2-3
TGTGCCAGCTCTCGCGACTCTAGCACAGATACGCAGTATTTT
CASSRDSSTDTQYF
>NA|TRBV5-1|NA|TRBJ2-7
TGCGCCAGCAGCTTGGTGAGCGGGACAGGAGGTGAGCAGTACTTC
CASSLVSGTGGEQYF
>NA|TRBV19|NA|TRBJ2-6
TGTGCCAGTAGTCTCTCGAGGACAGTAAGTGGTGGGGCCAACGTCCTGACTTTC
CASSLSRTVSGGANVLTF
>NA|TRBV19|NA|TRBJ2-1
TGTGCCAGTAGGGGAGTAGGGCGGAGCAATGAGCAGTTCTTC
CASRGVGRSNEQFF
>NA|TRBV28|once|TRBJ1-4
TGTGCCAGCAGTTACAGGGTACGAGAAAAACTGTTTTTT
CASSYRVREKLFF
>TRBD1|TRBV7-9|NA|TRBJ1-2
TGTGCCAGCAGCATAGACCCCAGACAGGGTAATGGCTACACCTTC
CASSIDPRQGNGYTF
>TRBD1|TRBV5-1|once|TRBJ1-5
TGCGCCAGCAGCTTGGTTGCAGGGGGGAATCAGCCCCAGCATTTT
CASSLVAGGNQPQHF
>NA|TRBV21-1|NA|TRBJ2-1
TGTGCCAGCAGCAAAGTAACCCGGAACAGGGGAGAAGGTGAGCAGTTCTTC
CASSKVTRNRGEGEQFF
>NA|TRBV19|medium-sized|TRBJ1-5
TGTGCCAGTAAAACAGGGAACAATCAGCCCCAGCATTTT
CASKTGNNQPQHF
>TRBD2|TRBV7-8|NA|TRBJ2-7
TGTGCCAGCAGCTCCCCCTACAGCGGGGGGGGCTCCTACGAGCAGTACTTC
CASSSPYSGGGSYEQYF
>NA|TRBV19|NA|TRBJ1-2
TGTGCCAGTAGTATATCGGGGTTCGGCTACACCTTC
CASSISGFGYTF
>TRBD1|TRBV7-8|once|TRBJ2-2
TGTGCCAGCAGCTTAGATAACGGACAGGGATACACCGGGGAGCTGTTTTTT
CASSLDNGQGYTGELFF
>NA|TRBV30|NA|TRBJ1-3
TGTGCCTGGAGTGTCGTCGGCTCTGGAAACACCATATATTTT
CAWSVVGSGNTIYF
>NA|TRBV7-9|few|TRBJ1-5
TGTGCCAGCAGCACCCCGGCGGGTCAGCCCCAGCATTTT
CASSTPAGQPQHF
>NA|TRBV16|NA|TRBJ1-1
TGTGCCAGCAGCCAATCAGAGGGCTTGCGAGAAGCTTTCTTT
CASSQSEGLREAFF
>NA|TRBV11-3|NA|TRBJ2-1
TGTGCCAGCAGCTTAGGCAGGGACAATGAGCAGTTCTTC
CASSLGRDNEQFF
>TRBD2|TRBV9|NA|TRBJ2-3
TGTGCCAGCAAGCGGACTAGCGGGAACACAGATACGCAGTATTTT
CASKRTSGNTDTQYF
>NA|TRBV12-3/TRBV12-4|NA|TRBJ1-6
TGTGCCAGCAAGAGGACAAGACACTCACCCCTCCACTTT
CASKRTRHSPLHF
>TRBD1|TRBV2|few|TRBJ1-4
TGTGCCAGCAGGGAAAACAGGGGTGGGAATGAAAAACTGTTTTTT
CASRENRGGNEKLFF
>NA|TRBV11-3|NA|TRBJ1-5
TGTGCCAGCACGCCTCCCCTGGACAGACATAGCAATCAGCCCCAGCATTTT
CASTPPLDRHSNQPQHF
>TRBD1|TRBV30|NA|TRBJ1-4
TGTGCCTGGAGTGTTTCCAGGGGGCCTGGTGAAAAACTGTTTTTT
CAWSVSRGPGEKLFF
>NA|TRBV5-1|NA|TRBJ2-5
TGCGCCAGCAGCCTGGATAACGACAGCCAAGAGACCCAGTACTTC
CASSLDNDSQETQYF